This T cell receptor beta chain was captured by sequencing in a study of blood T cell repertoires in COVID-19. V was pared by 5 bases and J by 3 bases, with 4 bases of the junction left unmatched. The CDR3 runs to 13 residues. Germline CDR1 reads LNHDA; CDR2 reads SQIVND (reference sequence). TCRdb keeps only in-frame clones here, not all; method: immunoSEQ multiplex PCR. Of 200,000 to 250,000 clones in the sample, 86% were seen once. Material: peripheral blood. The genes are TRBV19 and TRBJ2-7; 7 positions match TRBD1. The receptor comes from a man aged 25-45 years who had recovered from COVID-19. For the CDR3, the DNA is TGTGCCAGTAGTGGGGACAGAAACTACGAGCAGTACTTC. Encoded protein: CASSGDRNYEQYF.